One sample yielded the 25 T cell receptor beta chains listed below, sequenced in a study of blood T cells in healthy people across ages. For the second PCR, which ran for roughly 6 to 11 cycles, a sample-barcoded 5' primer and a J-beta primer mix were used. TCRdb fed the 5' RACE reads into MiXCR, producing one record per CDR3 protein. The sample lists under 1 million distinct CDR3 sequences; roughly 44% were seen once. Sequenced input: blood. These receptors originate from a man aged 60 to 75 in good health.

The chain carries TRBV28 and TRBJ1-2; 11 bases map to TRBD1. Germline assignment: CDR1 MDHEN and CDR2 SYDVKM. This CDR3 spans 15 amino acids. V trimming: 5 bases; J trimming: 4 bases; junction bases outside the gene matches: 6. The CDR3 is CASSTGDRGFYGYTF. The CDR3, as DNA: TGTGCCAGCAGTACTGGGGACAGGGGGTTCTATGGCTACACCTTC.

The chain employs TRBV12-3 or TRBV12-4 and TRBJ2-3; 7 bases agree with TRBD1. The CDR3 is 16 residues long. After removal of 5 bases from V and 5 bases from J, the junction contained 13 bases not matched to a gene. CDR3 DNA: TGTGCCAGCAGTGACTCGGACAGGACGCGTTTAGATACGCAGTATTTT. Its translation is CASSDSDRTRLDTQYF.

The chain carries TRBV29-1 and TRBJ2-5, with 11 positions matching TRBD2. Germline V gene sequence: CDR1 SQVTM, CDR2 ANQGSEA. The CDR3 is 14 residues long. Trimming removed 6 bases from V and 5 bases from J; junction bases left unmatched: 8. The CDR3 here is CSVGLAGGRETQYF. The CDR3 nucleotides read TGCAGCGTAGGGCTAGCGGGGGGCCGGGAGACCCAGTACTTC.

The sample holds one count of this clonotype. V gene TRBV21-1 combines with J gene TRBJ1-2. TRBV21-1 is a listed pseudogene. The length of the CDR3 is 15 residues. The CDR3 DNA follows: TGTGCCAGCAGCAAATTGGACGGGCCGTACTATGGCTACACCTTC. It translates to CASSKLDGPYYGYTF.

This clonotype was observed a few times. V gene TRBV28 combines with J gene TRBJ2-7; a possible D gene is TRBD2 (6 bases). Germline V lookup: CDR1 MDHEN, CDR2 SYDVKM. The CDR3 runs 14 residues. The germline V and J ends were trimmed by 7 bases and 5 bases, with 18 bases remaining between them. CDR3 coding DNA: TGTGCCAGCACCTCTCACCTCACTAGCAACGAGCAGTACTTC. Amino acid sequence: CASTSHLTSNEQYF.

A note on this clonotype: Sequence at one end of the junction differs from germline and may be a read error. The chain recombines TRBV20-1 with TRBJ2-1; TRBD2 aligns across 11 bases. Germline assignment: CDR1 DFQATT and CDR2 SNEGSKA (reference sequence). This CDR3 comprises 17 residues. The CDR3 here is CSVRDRLTSGENNEQFF. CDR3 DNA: TGCAGTGTTAGAGATCGACTGACTAGCGGGGAAAACAATGAGCAGTTCTTC.

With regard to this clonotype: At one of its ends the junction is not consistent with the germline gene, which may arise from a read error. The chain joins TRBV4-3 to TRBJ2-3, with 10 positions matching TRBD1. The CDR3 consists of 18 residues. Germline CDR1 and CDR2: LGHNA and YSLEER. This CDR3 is CASGHARDRGRDTDTQYF. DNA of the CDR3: TGCGCCAGCGGCCACGCCCGGGACAGGGGACGAGACACAGATACGCAGTATTTT.

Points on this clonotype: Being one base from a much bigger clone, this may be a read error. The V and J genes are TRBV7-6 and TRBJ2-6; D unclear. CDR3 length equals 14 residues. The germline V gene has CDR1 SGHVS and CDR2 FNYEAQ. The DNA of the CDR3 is TGTGTCAGCAGCTCCCGCTCTGGGGCCAACGTCCTGACTTTC. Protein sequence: CVSSSRSGANVLTF.

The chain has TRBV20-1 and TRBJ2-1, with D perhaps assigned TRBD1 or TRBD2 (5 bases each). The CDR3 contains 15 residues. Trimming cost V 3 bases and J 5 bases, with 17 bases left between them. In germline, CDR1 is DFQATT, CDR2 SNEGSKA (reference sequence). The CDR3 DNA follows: TGCAGTGCTAGTCAGGGTACGGGGAACCACAATGAGCAGTTCTTC. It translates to CSASQGTGNHNEQFF.

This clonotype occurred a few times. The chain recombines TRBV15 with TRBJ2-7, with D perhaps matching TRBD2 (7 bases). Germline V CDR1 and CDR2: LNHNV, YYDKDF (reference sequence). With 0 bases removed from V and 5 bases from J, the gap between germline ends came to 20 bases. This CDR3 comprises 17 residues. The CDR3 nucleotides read TGTGCCACCAGCAGAGATCGGGGGGCGAAAATAGTGGACGAGCAGTACTTC. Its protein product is CATSRDRGAKIVDEQYF.

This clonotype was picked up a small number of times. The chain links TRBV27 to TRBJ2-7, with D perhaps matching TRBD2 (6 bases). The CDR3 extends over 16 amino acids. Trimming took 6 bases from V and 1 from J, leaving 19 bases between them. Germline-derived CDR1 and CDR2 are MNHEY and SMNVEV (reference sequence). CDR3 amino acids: CASSRIYGGGSYEQYF. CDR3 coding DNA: TGTGCCAGCAGCCGAATATATGGTGGAGGGTCCTACGAGCAGTACTTC.

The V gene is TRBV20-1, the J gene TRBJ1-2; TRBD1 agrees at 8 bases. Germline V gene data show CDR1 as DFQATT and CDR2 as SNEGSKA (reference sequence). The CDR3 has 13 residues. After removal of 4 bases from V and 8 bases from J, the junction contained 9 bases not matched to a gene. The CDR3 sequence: CSANRDRSDGYTF. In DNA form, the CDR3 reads TGCAGTGCTAACCGGGACAGGTCTGACGGCTACACCTTC.

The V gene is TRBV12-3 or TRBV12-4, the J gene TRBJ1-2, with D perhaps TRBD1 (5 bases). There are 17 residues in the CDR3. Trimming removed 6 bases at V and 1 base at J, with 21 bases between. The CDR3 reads CASSLGAGTSVNYGYTF. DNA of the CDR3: TGTGCCAGCAGCCTAGGGGCCGGGACGAGTGTTAACTATGGCTACACCTTC.

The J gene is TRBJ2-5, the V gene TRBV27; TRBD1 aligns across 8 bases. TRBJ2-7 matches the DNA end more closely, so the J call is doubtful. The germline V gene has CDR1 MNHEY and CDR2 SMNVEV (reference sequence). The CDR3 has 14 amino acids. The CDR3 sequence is CASSLGQGKYEQYF. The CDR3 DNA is TGTGCCAGCAGTTTAGGACAGGGAAAATACGAGCAGTACTTC.

The CDR3 loop reads CAWSVLVQGGSPLHF. CDR3 DNA: TGTGCCTGGAGTGTACTTGTACAGGGTGGATCACCCCTCCACTTT. The chain recombines TRBV30 with TRBJ1-6; D might be TRBD1 (6 bases). Germline CDR1 GTSNPN, CDR2 SVGIG (reference sequence). V was trimmed by 0 bases and J by 10 bases, leaving 16 bases between them. The CDR3 is made up of 15 amino acids.

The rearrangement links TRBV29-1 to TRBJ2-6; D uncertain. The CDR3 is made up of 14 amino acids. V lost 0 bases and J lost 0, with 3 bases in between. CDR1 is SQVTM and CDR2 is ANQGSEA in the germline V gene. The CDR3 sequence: CSVEDSSGANVLTF. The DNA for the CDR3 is TGCAGCGTTGAAGACAGCTCTGGGGCCAACGTCCTGACTTTC.

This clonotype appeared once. CDR3 bases: TGTGCCAGCAGCCTACAGAACCGGGGTACGCAGTATTTT. Its protein is CASSLQNRGTQYF. This chain uses TRBV5-4 with TRBJ2-3; D may be TRBD2 (5 bases). The CDR3 spans 13 residues. The V end was cut by 4 bases, the J end by 8 bases, with 14 bases between. Germline V gene data show CDR1 as SGHNT and CDR2 as YYREEE (reference sequence). Drawing the rest from reference TRBV5-4 and TRBJ2-3, the complete variable domain is ETGVTQSPTHLIKTRGQQVTLRCSSQSGHNTVSWYQQALGQGPQFIFQYYREEENGRGNFPPRFSGLQFPNYSSELNVNALELDDSALYLCASSLQNRGTQYFGPGTRLTVL.

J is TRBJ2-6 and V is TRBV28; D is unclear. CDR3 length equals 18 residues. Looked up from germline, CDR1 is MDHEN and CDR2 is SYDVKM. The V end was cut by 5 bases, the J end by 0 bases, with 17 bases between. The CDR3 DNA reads TGTGCCAGCAGTCCGGCATCGACTCGCAACTCTGGGGCCAACGTCCTGACTTTC. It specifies CASSPASTRNSGANVLTF.

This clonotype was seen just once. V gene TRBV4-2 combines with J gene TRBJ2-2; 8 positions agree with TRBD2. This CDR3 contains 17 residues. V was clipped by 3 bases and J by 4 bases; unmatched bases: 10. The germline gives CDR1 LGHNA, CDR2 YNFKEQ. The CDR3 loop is CASSHGKGAGGTGELFF. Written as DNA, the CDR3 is TGTGCCAGCAGCCATGGTAAAGGGGCGGGGGGCACCGGGGAGCTGTTTTTT.

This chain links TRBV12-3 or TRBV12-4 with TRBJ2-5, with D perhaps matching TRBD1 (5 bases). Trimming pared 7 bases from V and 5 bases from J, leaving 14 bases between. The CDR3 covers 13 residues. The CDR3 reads CASIRTRDETQYF. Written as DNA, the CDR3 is TGTGCCAGCATCCGGACAAGGGATGAGACCCAGTACTTC.

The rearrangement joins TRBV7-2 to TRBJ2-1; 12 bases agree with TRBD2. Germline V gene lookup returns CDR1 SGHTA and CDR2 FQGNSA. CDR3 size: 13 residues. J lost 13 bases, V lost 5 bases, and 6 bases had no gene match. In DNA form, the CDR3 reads TGTGCCAGCAGCACCACTAGCGGGAGGCAACAGTTCTTC. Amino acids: CASSTTSGRQQFF.

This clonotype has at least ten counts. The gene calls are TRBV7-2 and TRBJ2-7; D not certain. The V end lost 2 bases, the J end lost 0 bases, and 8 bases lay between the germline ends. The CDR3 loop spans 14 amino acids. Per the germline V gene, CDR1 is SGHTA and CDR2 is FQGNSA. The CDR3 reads CASSLNIGSYEQYF. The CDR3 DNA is TGTGCCAGCAGCTTAAATATCGGCTCCTACGAGCAGTACTTC.

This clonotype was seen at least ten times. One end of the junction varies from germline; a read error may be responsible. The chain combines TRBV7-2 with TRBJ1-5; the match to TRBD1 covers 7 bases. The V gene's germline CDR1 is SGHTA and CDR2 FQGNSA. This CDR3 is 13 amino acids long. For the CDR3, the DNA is TGCGCCAGCAGCTCGACAGGGAATCAGCCCCAGCATTTT. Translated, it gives CASSSTGNQPQHF.

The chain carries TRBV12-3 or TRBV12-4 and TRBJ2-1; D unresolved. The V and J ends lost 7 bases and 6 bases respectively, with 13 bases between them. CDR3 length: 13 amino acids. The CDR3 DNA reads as TGTGCCAGCACCACCGGTTTTGGCAATGAGCAGTTCTTC. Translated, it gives CASTTGFGNEQFF.

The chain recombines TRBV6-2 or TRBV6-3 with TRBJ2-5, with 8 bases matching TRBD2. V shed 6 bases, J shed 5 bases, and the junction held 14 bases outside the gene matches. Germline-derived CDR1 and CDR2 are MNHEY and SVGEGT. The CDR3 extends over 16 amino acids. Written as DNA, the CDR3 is TGTGCCAGCAGACCGGGACTAGAAGGTGCCGGGGAGACCCAGTACTTC. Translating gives CASRPGLEGAGETQYF.